These T cell receptor beta chains were read from a single sample in a study of blood T cell repertoires in COVID-19. TCRdb's copy holds only in-frame clones and misses some; the assay was immunoSEQ multiplex PCR. The repertoire holds about 270,000 clones, with more than 70% as singletons. Sequencing input: PBMCs or T cells enriched from blood (not recorded which). The receptors were sampled from a woman aged 55-70 years in a cohort exposed to, infected with or recovered from COVID-19 (not recorded which). Both conserved end residues are part of each CDR3. D genes are given only for firm matches. Size is omitted from some rows. Given values are once, few, many or a class for expanded clones.

>TRBJ1-4|TRBD1|-|TRBV9
TGTGCCAGCAGCGTAGGGGGGACAGCTGAAAAACTGTTTTTT
CASSVGGTAEKLFF
>TRBJ1-4|TRBD1|-|TRBV29-1
TGCAGCGTTTTAGGAGGGGGCAATGAAAAACTGTTTTTT
CSVLGGGNEKLFF
>TRBJ1-5|-|few|TRBV11-2
TGTGCCAGCAGCTTAGCCCCATCGGGAAATCAGCCCCAGCATTTT
CASSLAPSGNQPQHF
>TRBJ1-2|-|-|TRBV5-4
TGTGCCAGCAGTACTGGACAGCGTCGGGGCTACACCTTC
CASSTGQRRGYTF
>TRBJ2-3|TRBD1|once|TRBV9
TGTGCCAGCAGGCCAAGTAGGACAGGGGGCATAGATACGCAGTATTTT
CASRPSRTGGIDTQYF
>TRBJ1-4|-|few|TRBV30
TGTGCCTGGAGTGACGGCGGGAGTGTGTTTTTT
CAWSDGGSVFF
>TRBJ1-4|-|once|TRBV28
TGTGCCAGCTTTGGGACTGCTAAACTGTTTTTT
CASFGTAKLFF
>TRBJ1-2|-|-|TRBV5-4
TGTGCCAGCAGCCTCCGGACACCAGCTAACTATGGCTACACCTTC
CASSLRTPANYGYTF
>TRBJ2-1|TRBD2|-|TRBV6-6
TGTGCCAGCAGCCGAGAGGGACTAGCGGACTCCTTACCTCGTTACAATGAGCAGTTCTTC
CASSREGLADSLPRYNEQFF
>TRBJ2-7|-|-|TRBV7-9
TGTGCCAGCATCCCACTCAACGCCCCTGGGCAGTACTTC
CASIPLNAPGQYF
>TRBJ2-1|TRBD2|-|TRBV5-1
TGCGCCAGCAGAGCGGGAGGAACCTTGGTCGATGAGCAGTTCTTC
CASRAGGTLVDEQFF
>TRBJ1-4|TRBD1|few|TRBV5-1
TGCGCCAGCAGCCCAGACAGGGGGCATGAAAAACTGTTTTTT
CASSPDRGHEKLFF
>TRBJ2-7|-|-|TRBV9
TGTGCCAGCAGCACCAATAGCGGATCCTACGAGCAGTACTTC
CASSTNSGSYEQYF
>TRBJ2-2|-|-|TRBV2
TGTGCCAGCAGTGAATCGGAGGGGTCCCGGGAGCTGTTTTTT
CASSESEGSRELFF
>TRBJ2-5|TRBD2|-|TRBV7-2
TGTGCCAGCAGCTTAGGAGGGAGGGATGAGACCCAGTACTTC
CASSLGGRDETQYF
>TRBJ2-3|-|few|TRBV5-1
TGCGCCAGCACCTACGGCCAGGAGGGTTCCGTGTTGGGTACGCAGTATTTT
CASTYGQEGSVLGTQYF
>TRBJ2-2|-|-|TRBV7-9
TGTGCCAGCAGCTTAGCCGGGGGGAACACCGGGGAGCTGTTTTTT
CASSLAGGNTGELFF
>TRBJ1-3|-|-|TRBV5-5
TGTGCCAGCAGCTTGAAAGGGGATGGAAACACCATATATTTT
CASSLKGDGNTIYF
>TRBJ2-1|TRBD2|-|TRBV27
TGTGCCAGCAAGGGTAGCGGGGCTTACAATGAGCAGTTCTTC
CASKGSGAYNEQFF
>TRBJ2-5|-|-|TRBV6-5
TGTGCCAGCAGTTACTCAGCAACGTTACAGGAGACCCAGTACTTC
CASSYSATLQETQYF
>TRBJ2-1|TRBD2|-|TRBV5-4
TGTGCCAGCAGCTTGGGAGGGTCAAGCGGGGAAAATGAGCAGTTCTTC
CASSLGGSSGENEQFF
>TRBJ1-1|TRBD1|-|TRBV11-2
TGTGCCAGCAGCTTGGACAGGGTTGGCGCTTTCTTT
CASSLDRVGAFF
>TRBJ2-3|TRBD2|-|TRBV5-4
TGTGCCAGCAGCTTGGTTCCTAGCGGCAGACGTACAGATACGCAGTATTTT
CASSLVPSGRRTDTQYF
>TRBJ2-1|-|once|TRBV24-1
TGTGCCACCAGTGGCTCAGGTGAGCGGCACGGAGACTACAATGAGCAGTTCTTC
CATSGSGERHGDYNEQFF
>TRBJ2-1|-|-|TRBV6-1
TGTGCCAGCAGTGGATCACTAGCTAGCTCCTACAATGAGCAGTTCTTC
CASSGSLASSYNEQFF
>TRBJ2-2|-|-|TRBV30
TGTGCCTTCAGGGGGAAGGGGACTGGACGGATCGGGGAGCTGTTTTTT
CAFRGKGTGRIGELFF
>TRBJ2-7|-|once|TRBV7-9
TGTGCCAGCAGCTTTTGGCAGGCCGAACTCAGCTACGAGCAGTACTTC
CASSFWQAELSYEQYF
>TRBJ1-6|-|once|TRBV21-1
TGTGCCATCCCAAAGGGGGTAGGGGGTATGGAGAATTCACCCCTCCACTTT
CAIPKGVGGMENSPLHF
>TRBJ2-7|TRBD2|-|TRBV5-1
TGCGCCAGCAGCCCCAATAGCGGGGGAGCCTACGAGCAGTACTTC
CASSPNSGGAYEQYF
>TRBJ2-7|TRBD2|-|TRBV10-2
TGCGCCAGCAAACTAGCGGGAGACTTCGACGAGCAGTACTTC
CASKLAGDFDEQYF
>TRBJ2-1|-|-|TRBV6-6
TGTGCCAGCACCAAACAAAGCGACCCCTCCTACAATGAGCAGTTCTTC
CASTKQSDPSYNEQFF
>TRBJ1-1|-|-|TRBV3-1/TRBV3-2
TGTGCCAGCAGCCACGGGGACACTGAAGCTTTCTTT
CASSHGDTEAFF
>TRBJ1-2|-|-|TRBV12-3/TRBV12-4
TGTGCCAGCAGCCCGGACAGTTATGGCTACACCTTC
CASSPDSYGYTF
>TRBJ1-1|-|-|TRBV6-2/TRBV6-3
TGTGCCAGCAGTGACGGACTAACGGGGAACACTGAAGCTTTCTTT
CASSDGLTGNTEAFF
>TRBJ1-2|TRBD1|-|TRBV28
TGTGCCAGCAGTTTTCGGGCGGAGGACAGGGACCTAAATGGCTACACCTTC
CASSFRAEDRDLNGYTF
>TRBJ1-2|-|-|TRBV4-3
TGCGCCAGCAGCCAAGCGATTGAGGTAAACTATGGCTACACCTTC
CASSQAIEVNYGYTF
>TRBJ2-1|TRBD2|-|TRBV30
TGTGCCTCAAGGAAGGGACTAGCGGGAGTCAATGAGCAGTTCTTC
CASRKGLAGVNEQFF
>TRBJ2-2|TRBD1|once|TRBV25-1
TGTGCCAGCACCGGCTCGACGAGGGGGCAGGACACCGGGGAGCTGTTTTTT
CASTGSTRGQDTGELFF
>TRBJ2-7|TRBD1|-|TRBV4-1
TGCGCCAGCAGCCAAGATCTTAGACAGGGGGATTACGAGCAGTACTTC
CASSQDLRQGDYEQYF
>TRBJ1-6|-|-|TRBV28
TGTGCCAGCAGTTTTGGGGGGTCCTATAATTCACCCCTCCACTTT
CASSFGGSYNSPLHF
>TRBJ1-2|-|-|TRBV4-2
TGTGCCAGCAGCCATGCGGGGGATAATGGCTACACCTTC
CASSHAGDNGYTF
>TRBJ1-6|-|-|TRBV7-2
TGTGCCAGCAGCTCCACCCCCAGGTTTTCACCCCTCCACTTT
CASSSTPRFSPLHF
>TRBJ1-5|TRBD1|-|TRBV5-4
TGTGCCAGCAGCTCGAACAGGGGAACGTTTAGCAATCAGCCCCAGCATTTT
CASSSNRGTFSNQPQHF
>TRBJ1-5|-|-|TRBV27
TGTGCCAGCAGTTTACTGGCAGGGGTTCAGCCCCAGCATTTT
CASSLLAGVQPQHF
>TRBJ2-1|-|-|TRBV7-2
TGTGCCAGCAGCTTAGAGCTAGTCTACAATGAGCAGTTCTTC
CASSLELVYNEQFF
>TRBJ2-2|TRBD1|-|TRBV28
TGTGCCAGCAGCTTGTCAGGGGGTCTCGGGGAGCTGTTTTTT
CASSLSGGLGELFF
>TRBJ2-1|TRBD2|-|TRBV28
TGTGCCAGCAGTTTGTGGGGGGAGGGCCGTGGTGAGCAGTTCTTC
CASSLWGEGRGEQFF
>TRBJ2-7|-|-|TRBV11-2
TGTGCCAGCAGCTTAGGTCGTGGGGCCGACGAGCAGTACTTC
CASSLGRGADEQYF
>TRBJ2-1|TRBD2|-|TRBV18
TGTGCCAGCTCAAGCTCAGCCGGTAGCGGGGGGAGCCCGTTCTTC
CASSSSAGSGGSPFF
>TRBJ2-7|-|-|TRBV21-1
TGTGCCAGCAGCAAAGGAGAGGAGAGTGGGACTAGCGGGGTCTCCTACGAGCAGTACTTC
CASSKGEESGTSGVSYEQYF
>TRBJ2-5|-|-|TRBV6-5
TGTGCCAGCAGTTACGGAGGGACGTACCAAGAGACCCAGTACTTC
CASSYGGTYQETQYF
>TRBJ1-3|TRBD1|-|TRBV11-2
TGTGCCAGCAGCGGACAGGGGGTAACAAACACCATATATTTT
CASSGQGVTNTIYF
>TRBJ2-1|TRBD1|-|TRBV9
TGTGCCAGCAGCTCTTCAGGGGGATCTATCAATGAGCAGTTCTTC
CASSSSGGSINEQFF
>TRBJ1-5|TRBD1|many|TRBV2
TGTGCCAGCAGTCGGGACAGGGATCAGCCCCAGCATTTT
CASSRDRDQPQHF
>TRBJ2-7|TRBD1|-|TRBV4-1
TGCGCCAGCGCTCAGGGGGCCCTTTCCTACGAGCAGTACTTC
CASAQGALSYEQYF